This TCR beta chain was profiled in a study of shared clonotypes between healthy human individuals. On the study more broadly: Per-donor plates numbered three CD4 naive, three CD4 memory, two CD8 naive and one CD8 memory. Broader study findings: Depth of sequencing was expected to influence donor clonotype sharing. Naive subsets usually exceeded memory subsets in estimated richness.

On this clone itself: What it binds is not known.

CD45RO-negative, CCR7-positively selected cells formed the naive CD8 fraction, excluding terminally differentiated effector memory CD45RA+ cells. Libraries were prepared by immunoSEQ multiplex PCR; TCRdb keeps only in-frame clonotypes and omits some of them. The sample contains fewer than 1 million clones, 95% to 97% of which appear only once. The CDR3 consists of 11 residues. The V and J ends lost 7 bases and 4 bases respectively, with 8 bases between them. Germline V lookup: CDR1 SGHNT, CDR2 YYREEE (reference sequence). Specimen: naive CD8+ T cells sorted from blood. The receptor's source is a young man in good health. The chain couples TRBV5-4 to TRBJ1-1, with D unresolved. CDR3: CASYEGTEAFF. The CDR3 DNA follows: TGTGCCAGCTACGAGGGCACTGAAGCTTTCTTT.